This T cell receptor beta chain came from a study of blood T cell repertoires in COVID-19. The germline V gene has CDR1 SQVTM and CDR2 ANQGSEA. Trimming removed 5 bases at V and 0 bases at J, with 7 bases between. This CDR3 is built from 12 residues. The method was immunoSEQ multiplex PCR; TCRdb's version includes in-frame clones alone and lacks a portion of them. The sample records under 300,000 clones, around 90% being singletons. V is TRBV29-1 and J is TRBJ1-1; no reliable D call. The TCR originated in a middle-aged woman who had recovered from COVID-19. The sample taken for sequencing was PBMCs or T cells enriched from blood (not recorded which). The CDR3 region is CSVFVMNTEAFF. CDR3 DNA: TGCAGCGTTTTTGTTATGAACACTGAAGCTTTCTTT.